This TCR beta chain was observed in a study of blood T cell repertoires in COVID-19 (dated by TCRdb to the early 2020s). Concerning the study at large: Samples covering the acute and convalescent phases of COVID-19 were provided by collaborators in the United States, Italy and Spain. The samples were drawn from two sources: the first 160 participants of the ongoing ImmuneRACE study, and fewer than 1,500 subjects contributed by 6 global collaborators. Deeply sampled blood TCRbeta repertoires from subjects exposed to, actively infected with, or recovered from COVID-19 were included in the dataset. A de-identified subject ID, COVID-19 status, age in years and sex were almost always included in the sample metadata. A freely available public database, intended as a resource for researchers studying the immune response to SARS-CoV-2, is where the repertoires were released. Where HLA class I and class II types were available, the types were taken from metadata supplied by the sample provider, not from assay-based typing. The material from the prospective study consisted of cDNA or gDNA derived from T cells, B-cell-depleted T cells, or PBMCs.

Points on this clone: Its antigen is unknown. There are no base qualities to consult, and no much larger clone falls within one base.

Study-wide findings and limitations: The quantity of clinical and demographic metadata differed by source and by participant and was supplied without curation.

One collaborating source in Seattle enrolled patients while the patients were actively infected and followed the patients over time throughout the course of disease. Each collaborating institution followed its own protocols to collect whole blood in K2EDTA tubes. For TCRbeta analysis, collaborators shipped samples as frozen whole blood, isolated PBMCs, or DNA extracted from either of those sample types. TCRbeta CDR3 regions were amplified from genomic DNA using the immunoSEQ Assay, a bias-controlled multiplex PCR. The original methods were these. Within the assay, amplification of reference gene primers was used to estimate how many nucleated cells each sample contained. To quantify the absolute abundance of each unique TCRbeta CDR3 rearrangement, sequence reads were collapsed and filtered. For each sample, productive Simpson clonality was calculated as the square root of Simpson's diversity index across productive rearrangements. The source is immuneACCESS, and TCRdb retained only in-frame sequences with V and J called. Part of the clones is not carried over; for the studies checked, unresolved V genes explain less than half of this, and the remainder is unexplained. V, J and clone size were drawn from that table, and D and trimming were deduced from the DNA. A total of 200,000 to 300,000 clones appear in this sample, roughly 86% of them only once. The top ten constitute roughly 5% of the sample.

Deletion took 5 bases off V and 6 bases off J, with a span of 8 bases between the germline ends. Reading from cysteine to phenylalanine, the CDR3 counts 11 amino acids. Only the CDR3 DNA is retained, 33 bases long and in frame from the first base. Looking up the germline V gene yields CDR1 MNHEY and CDR2 SVGAGI. The sample consisted of peripheral blood. The origin of this receptor is a woman aged 55-69 years with COVID-19, enrolled during active disease. This receptor chain uses TRBV6-5 and TRBJ2-7, with no D gene named confidently. CDR3 sequence: CASSTKIEQYF. The DNA sequence is given as TGTGCCAGCAGTACTAAAATCGAGCAGTACTTC.